This TCR beta chain was identified during a study of cytomegalovirus exposure and HLA in healthy donors. Germline V gives CDR1 MGHDK, CDR2 SYGVNS. The CDR3 contains 11 residues. V dropped 0 bases and J dropped 8 bases, with 4 bases sitting between them. The PCR ran on 60 Vbeta and 13 Jbeta primers. Here immunoSEQ multiplex PCR was the method, and the copy in TCRdb shows in-frame clones only, minus some. This sample has approximately 100,000 clones, with 76% found just once. This clonotype was sampled from a woman between 50 and 59 years old in good health and CMV-seropositive. The sample was PBMCs. This rearrangement joins TRBV25-1 to TRBJ1-2; D call uncertain. CDR3 region: CASSEYEGYTF. CDR3 in DNA: TGTGCCAGCAGTGAATACGAGGGCTACACCTTC.